This TCR beta chain was sequenced in a study of CD8 T cells in ankylosing spondylitis. Study results and caveats: Disease-linked clones were CD8+ and relatively rare in peripheral blood.

As concerns this clonotype: What it recognizes is unknown.

The CDR3 is 12 residues long. Between the trimmed V and J ends, which lost 10 bases and 4 bases, there was a span of 13 bases. Libraries for TCR beta were made by quantitative 5'-RACE with molecular barcodes. MiXCR, run by TCRdb on the 5' RACE reads, gives a single entry per CDR3 protein. This sample yields approximately 220,000 distinct CDR3 sequences, of which 25% to 30% are seen a single time; just over 6.5% belongs to the top ten. The rearrangement uses TRBV12-3 or TRBV12-4 and TRBJ1-1, with no clear D. This clonotype was obtained from a male donor with ankylosing spondylitis or in good health (not recorded which). The sample consisted of blood, either unsorted or a sorted T cell fraction (not recorded which). In DNA, the CDR3 is TGTGCCACCACGCCTTTAGGCACTGAAGCTTTCTTT. It yields the protein CATTPLGTEAFF.